This T cell receptor beta chain is from a study of control samples from healthy donors and cancer patients. TCRdb's copy holds only in-frame clones and misses some; the assay was immunoSEQ multiplex PCR. The sample carries under 200,000 clones, 88% recorded once. In germline, CDR1 is SGDLS, CDR2 YYNGEE. The J segment lost 0 bases and the V segment lost 2 bases, leaving 7 bases of the junction unmatched. The CDR3 is 17 residues long. The V gene is TRBV9, the J gene TRBJ2-2; 7 nucleotides align to TRBD2. The source material was blood. This sequence was found in a woman aged 25 to 39 in good health. DNA of the CDR3: TGTGCCAGCAGCGTTAGAGGACTAGTCGCGAACACCGGGGAGCTGTTTTTT. Translated: CASSVRGLVANTGELFF.